What follows is one TCR beta chain and its context. Its antigen remains unknown. The sample originates from a study of T cell responses to AZD1222 COVID-19 vaccine. Study-wide results and limits: There were mostly white British donors and more females than males, and clonal diversity was possibly underestimated.

Repertoires were generated with immunoSEQ multiplex PCR, while TCRdb's copy carries only in-frame clones and drops some. This table has approximately 150,000 clones, 88% appearing once. The CDR3 has 15 amino acids. Germline assignment: CDR1 SEHNR and CDR2 FQNEAQ (reference sequence). Trimming cost V 5 bases and J 1 base, with 12 bases left between them. The specimen was peripheral blood, collected on day 0 of MenACWY control vaccination. The J gene is TRBJ1-5, the V gene TRBV7-9; D possibly corresponds to TRBD1 (5 bases). The clonotype was recovered from an adult in good health. The CDR3 DNA reads as TGTGCCAGCAGCCCTGGGGGATGGAGCAATCAGCCCCAGCATTTT. It translates to CASSPGGWSNQPQHF.